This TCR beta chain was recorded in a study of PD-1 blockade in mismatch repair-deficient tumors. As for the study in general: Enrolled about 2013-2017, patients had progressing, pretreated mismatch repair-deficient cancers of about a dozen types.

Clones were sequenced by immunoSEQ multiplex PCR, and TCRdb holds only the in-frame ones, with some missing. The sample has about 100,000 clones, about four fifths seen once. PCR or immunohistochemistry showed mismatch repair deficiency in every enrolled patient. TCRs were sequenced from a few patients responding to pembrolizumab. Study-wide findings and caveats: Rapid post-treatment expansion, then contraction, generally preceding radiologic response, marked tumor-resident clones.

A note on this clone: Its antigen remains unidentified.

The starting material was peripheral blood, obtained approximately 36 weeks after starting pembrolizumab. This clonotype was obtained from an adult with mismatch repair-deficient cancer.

The CDR3 bases are TGTGCCAGCAGCCAATTCGGACTAGTAAGCTCCTACAATGAGCAGTTCTTC. Its translation: CASSQFGLVSSYNEQFF. The chain links TRBV4-2 to TRBJ2-1, with 7 positions matching TRBD2. The CDR3 totals 17 residues. The germline gives CDR1 LGHNA, CDR2 YNFKEQ. V was clipped by 2 bases and J by 0 bases; unmatched bases: 7.